A single sample gave rise to the 7 T cell receptor beta chains below, sequenced in a study of T cell responses to AZD1222 COVID-19 vaccine. Assay used: immunoSEQ multiplex PCR; TCRdb lists only in-frame clones, some missing. The data show 150,000 to 200,000 clones, 90% to 95% seen once. Sequencing was performed on peripheral blood, taken on day 0 of AZD1222 vaccination. The receptors originated from an adult in good health.

As regards this clone: One junction end disagrees with the germline gene, perhaps due to a read error. The genes are TRBV13 and TRBJ1-2; D is possibly TRBD1 (6 bases). Per germline, CDR1 PRHDT and CDR2 FYEKMQ (reference sequence). The CDR3 runs 14 residues. CDR3 in DNA: TGTGCCAGCAGCACTTTACAAACCGCACAGGGTATAGCCTTC. It codes for CASSTLQTAQGIAF.

CDR3 DNA: TGTGCCAGCAGCTTTGGGGGTTCCCCTTACAATGAGCAGTTCTTC. The encoded protein is CASSFGGSPYNEQFF. The chain uses TRBV7-3 and TRBJ2-1; D is perhaps TRBD1 or TRBD2 (5 bases each). The CDR3 contains 15 residues. Germline loops: CDR1 SGHTA, CDR2 FQGTGA. The V gene lost 3 bases and the J gene lost 4 bases, with 13 bases spanning the gap.

The V and J genes are TRBV12-3 or TRBV12-4 and TRBJ1-6, with a possible D match to TRBD1 (5 bases). This CDR3 contains 13 residues. Between the trimmed V and J ends, which lost 3 bases and 8 bases, there was a span of 8 bases. Here the CDR3 DNA reads TGTGCCAGCAGTTTCGTCAGGGATTCACCCCTCCACTTT. Its translation: CASSFVRDSPLHF.

The chain joins TRBV5-1 to TRBJ1-2, with D unclear. The V end lost 1 base, the J end lost 3 bases, and 7 bases lay between the germline ends. The CDR3 sequence is 13 residues long. Germline V gene sequence: CDR1 SGHRS, CDR2 YFSETQ. CDR3 amino acids: CASSLSSHYGYTF. CDR3 sequence (DNA): TGCGCCAGCAGCTTGTCTTCGCACTATGGCTACACCTTC.

The chain has TRBV9 and TRBJ1-5; no definite D call. CDR3 size: 15 residues. Germline CDR1 SGDLS, CDR2 YYNGEE. Trimming pared 3 bases from V and 3 bases from J, leaving 13 bases between. The CDR3 spells CASSAADGINQPQHF. CDR3 DNA sequence: TGTGCCAGCAGCGCAGCGGACGGAATCAATCAGCCCCAGCATTTT.

The chain joins TRBV2 to TRBJ1-4; a possible D gene is TRBD1 (6 bases). Per germline, CDR1 SNHLY and CDR2 FYNNEI. This CDR3 region has 14 residues. The germline V and J ends were trimmed by 6 bases and 8 bases, with 16 bases remaining between them. The CDR3 loop is CASRGAGNSEKLFF. CDR3 coding DNA: TGTGCCAGCAGGGGGGCAGGGAATAGCGAAAAACTGTTTTTT.

The chain employs TRBV5-6 and TRBJ2-7; a weak D match, TRBD1 (5 bases). In germline, CDR1 is SGHDT, CDR2 YYEEEE. This CDR3 comprises 15 residues. V lost 4 bases and J 4 bases, leaving 18 bases between the germline ends. CDR3 nucleotides: TGTGCCAGCAGCCCCCGTAGAAGGACAAAATACGAGCAGTACTTC. Protein sequence: CASSPRRRTKYEQYF.